These 5 T cell receptor beta chains share one sample of origin, sequenced in a study of T cell responses to AZD1222 COVID-19 vaccine. Repertoires were generated with immunoSEQ multiplex PCR, while TCRdb's copy carries only in-frame clones and drops some. The sample lists some 200,000 clones, under 95% occurring once. The material sequenced was peripheral blood, taken on day 0 of AZD1222 vaccination. All receptors derive from an adult in good health.

The V call is TRBV18, the J call TRBJ2-1, with D uncertain. The V end was cut by 3 bases, the J end by 5 bases, with 2 bases between. Germline CDR1 is KGHSH and CDR2 is LQKENI. The CDR3 runs to 11 residues. Here the CDR3 reads CASSPDNEQFF. For the CDR3, the DNA is TGTGCCAGCTCACCTGACAATGAGCAGTTCTTC. Using reference TRBV18 and TRBJ2-1 for the parts outside the CDR3, the full variable domain is NAGVMQNPRHLVRRRGQEARLRCSPMKGHSHVYWYRQLPEEGLKFMVYLQKENIIDESGMPKERFSAEFPKEGPSILRIQQVVRGDSAAYFCASSPDNEQFFGPGTRLTVL.

This chain links TRBV21-1 with TRBJ1-4. TRBV21-1 is marked as a pseudogene. The CDR3 has 15 amino acids. The CDR3 region is CASSKTGQGTEKLFF. CDR3 coding DNA: TGTGCCAGCAGCAAAACGGGGCAGGGTACTGAAAAACTGTTTTTT.

The gene calls are TRBV2 and TRBJ1-5; perhaps TRBD1 as D (5 bases). The CDR3 runs to 14 residues. Trimming left V 5 bases short and J 2 bases short, with 10 bases between. Germline assignment: CDR1 SNHLY and CDR2 FYNNEI. The CDR3 DNA reads as TGTGCCAGCAGTACCCAGGGAGGCAATCAGCCCCAGCATTTT. Protein sequence: CASSTQGGNQPQHF.

V gene TRBV10-3 combines with J gene TRBJ2-7; tentative D call: TRBD1 (6 bases). The CDR3 is 13 amino acids. V dropped 4 bases and J dropped 0 bases, with 7 bases sitting between them. Germline values: CDR1 ENHRY, CDR2 SYGVKD. CDR3 nucleotide sequence: TGTGCCATCAGTGGGACAGCCTCCTACGAGCAGTACTTC. This codes for CAISGTASYEQYF.

The V gene is TRBV3-1 (or the pseudogene TRBV3-2), the J gene TRBJ2-5; 8 positions agree with TRBD2. This CDR3 is 18 amino acids long. V gave up 1 base and J gave up 0 bases; unmatched junction bases: 10. Germline V CDR1 and CDR2: LGHDT, YNNKEL (reference sequence). The DNA of the CDR3 is TGTGCCAGCAGCCAAGGAGCGGGGGCACGGGTAAACCAAGAGACCCAGTACTTC. Its protein is CASSQGAGARVNQETQYF.